Detailed here is one T cell receptor beta chain. As yet, its antigen is unknown. V was trimmed by 0 bases and J by 4 bases, leaving 5 bases between them. The CDR3 covers 13 residues. From germline, CDR1 is LGHNA and CDR2 YSLEER. This sample was taken from a study of cytomegalovirus exposure and HLA in healthy donors. Overall study context: Later analysis reported that the 130 or so validation repertoires shared the platform of the approximately 620 first-cohort repertoires.

The repertoire was sequenced with immunoSEQ multiplex PCR; TCRdb's copy has only in-frame clones and lacks some. Among about 160,000 clones listed, roughly 96% were seen once. Notes on the study in general: Three CMV-associated chains were confirmed in vitro to be specific for CMV antigens. Researchers counted roughly 150 TCR beta chains as cytomegalovirus-associated. Reported results showed that the classifier diagnosed cytomegalovirus status with high specificity and sensitivity.

V usage is TRBV4-3 and J usage is TRBJ2-3; D uncertain. This TCR came from a woman between 18 and 29 years old in good health and CMV-seronegative. Sequencing used PBMCs. CDR3 residues: CASSQDPADTQYF. Written as DNA, the CDR3 is TGCGCCAGCAGCCAAGATCCCGCAGATACGCAGTATTTT.